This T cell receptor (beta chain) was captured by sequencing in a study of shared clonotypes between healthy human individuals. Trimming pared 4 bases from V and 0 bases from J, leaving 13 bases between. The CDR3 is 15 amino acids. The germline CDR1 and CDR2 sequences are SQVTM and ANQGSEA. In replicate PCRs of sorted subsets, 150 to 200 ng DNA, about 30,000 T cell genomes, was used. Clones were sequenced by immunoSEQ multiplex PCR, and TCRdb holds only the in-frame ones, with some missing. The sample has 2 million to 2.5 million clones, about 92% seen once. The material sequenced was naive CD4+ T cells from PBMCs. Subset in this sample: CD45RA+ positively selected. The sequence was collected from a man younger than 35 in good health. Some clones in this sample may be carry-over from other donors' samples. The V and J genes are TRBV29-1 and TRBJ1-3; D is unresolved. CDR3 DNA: TGCAGCGTTGTACGGGCAGAAAGCTCTGGAAACACCATATATTTT. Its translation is CSVVRAESSGNTIYF. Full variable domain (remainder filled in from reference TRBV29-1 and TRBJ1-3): SAVISQKPSRDICQRGTSLTIQCQVDSQVTMMFWYRQQPGQSLTLIATANQGSEATYESGFVIDKFPISRPNLTFSTLTVSNMSPEDSSIYLCSVVRAESSGNTIYFGEGSWLTVV.